The text below deals with one TCR beta chain. Its cognate antigen has yet to be identified. No much larger clone exists at a distance of one base, and base qualities are not known. The treatment or condition label, read with the paper, signifies: approximately 9-day PBMC culture with coronavirus spike peptide pools or control peptides (ViraFEST assay). The ViraFEST assay was used in the study, in which antigen-specific T cells were expanded with peptide pools and expanded clonotypes were subsequently identified by TCR sequencing. Positive SARS-CoV-2 PCR tests in the convalescent patients dated from March to December 2020, before Alpha, Beta and Delta variants emerged in the United States. PBMCs were cultured at about 2 million per well in IMDM supplemented with approximately 5% human AB serum and about 10 IU/ml IL-2, with roughly 10 ug/ml peptide pools added. Half of the culture medium was replaced with fresh IL-2-containing medium on days 3 and 7. After nine to eleven days of culture, CD4+ T cells were isolated by negative selection with the EasySep CD4+ T cell isolation kit. PBMCs were separated from whole blood using Ficoll-Paque Plus gradient centrifugation and then either used fresh or cryopreserved at -140C. Culture conditions were generally each tested in triplicate wells.

Library method: PCR. At the Johns Hopkins FTIC core, DNA from the cultured CD4+ T cells underwent TCR sequencing with the Oncomine TCR Beta short-read assay. The QIAamp micro DNA kit was used to extract genomic DNA from the cultured CD4+ T cells. The Oncomine TCR Beta libraries from cultured CD4+ T cells were pooled using unique dual indexes and then sequenced on an Illumina iSeq 100. The source study handled its data this way. Non-productive sequences were filtered out, and CDR3s that did not start with C, did not end with F or W, or were shorter than 7 amino acids were discarded. The MANAFEST web application was used to identify antigen-specific clonotypes by comparing peptide-stimulated wells against reference wells and other culture wells. An FDR below 0.05, an odds ratio above 5, and a productive frequency above 0.1% in at least two of three replicate wells were required for clones to be considered positive. Cross-reactive clonotypes were defined as significantly expanded in both SARS-CoV-2 spike wells and at least one common cold coronavirus spike condition. CDR3 homology was assessed with Levenshtein distances (stringdist) and unrooted phylogenetic trees (ape) in R version 3.6.1. TCRdb reran the public reads through fastp at Q25 and MiXCR, keeping productive beta chains. Entries that share a CDR3 protein sequence are merged under the most common genes and DNA. The authors' filters were not applied to this entry. Present in this sample are over 7,500 distinct CDR3 sequences, 58% of which were seen just once. The ten largest clones capture around 30% of the sample.

These data belong to a study of vaccination and CD4 T cells after COVID-19 (dated by TCRdb to 2021 to 2024). At the level of the whole study: Convalescent patients had a positive SARS-CoV-2 result on nasal swab PCR, and of these patients, under ten had mild disease and one had severe disease. The convalescent cohort included six males and four females, with two Hispanic individuals, seven Caucasians, two Asians and one multiracial person. Participants received two doses of either the Pfizer-BioNTech BNT162b2 vaccine (n=8) or the Moderna mRNA-1273 vaccine (n=2). Post-COVID blood samples were collected from convalescent patients a median of approximately 100 days after diagnosis, with a range of about 35 to 161 days. Post-vaccine blood samples were taken a median of around 68 days after the second vaccine dose, with a range of 14 to 241 days. For stimulating the cultures, overlapping spike peptide pools were used, derived from SARS-CoV-2 as well as from the common cold coronaviruses HCoV-NL63, HCoV-OC43 and HCoV-229E. As controls, cultures received a CEFX viral epitope pool (the positive control), an HIV-1 Nef peptide pool (the negative control), or no peptide at all. The spike-specific CD4+ TCR repertoire was compared before and after mRNA vaccination in ten to eleven COVID-19 convalescent patients and several infection-naive healthy vaccine recipients. Overall study results and their limits: An increase in the median number of SARS-CoV-2-reactive clonotypes from 20 to 25 after infection to 38 after vaccination was observed, but the change was not found to be significant. Only a relatively small number of convalescent patients were included in the study, and early timepoints following natural infection were not analyzed. In convalescent patients, nearly all vaccine-specific clones (304 of 307) were found to be mono-reactive for SARS-CoV-2 spike rather than cross-reactive with common cold coronaviruses. In convalescent patients, a median roughly 85% of post-vaccine SARS-CoV-2-reactive clones were detected only after vaccination, suggesting vaccine-specific priming.

The sequenced sample consisted of CD4+ T cells from blood, cultured in vitro. This TCR was sampled from a human donor who had recovered from COVID-19.

The CDR3 has the sequence CASTFTGLAALPKQFF. The nucleotide sequence is given as TGTGCCAGCACATTTACGGGACTAGCGGCGCTACCCAAGCAGTTCTTC. The sequence joins TRBV5-6 to TRBJ2-1; 11 of the junction bases match TRBD2. The cysteine opens and the phenylalanine closes a CDR3 of 16 amino acids. Solely the CDR3 DNA is kept, with 48 bases framed from the first base. Trimmed from V: 6 bases; trimmed from J: 11 bases; junction bases lacking a gene match: 16. CDR1 and CDR2, looked up from the germline V gene, are SGHDT and YYEEEE.